This T cell receptor beta chain emerged from a study of blood T cell repertoires in COVID-19. Overall study: The cDNA or gDNA used as material had been derived from T cells, B-cell-depleted T cells, or PBMCs.

CDR3 size: 12 residues. Losses at the gene ends were 2 bases for V and 10 bases for J; bases not matched to a gene: 4. Germline CDR1 SQVTM, CDR2 ANQGSEA. Authors' processing steps: Amplified reference gene primers provided the basis for estimating nucleated cell counts. TCRdb keeps only in-frame clones here, not all; method: immunoSEQ multiplex PCR. The V and J calls and the clone size are those of that table, but D and trimming were determined from the DNA. The sample lists some 150,000 clones; around 88% were seen once. The TCR comes from a woman aged 55-69 years with acute or convalescent COVID-19. Source material: peripheral blood. V is TRBV29-1 and J is TRBJ1-1, with TRBD1 identical over 10 bases. The DNA for the CDR3 is TGCAGCGTTGAAAGGGACAGGGGTGCAGCTTTCTTT. Its protein product is CSVERDRGAAFF. The variable domain in full, completed from reference TRBV29-1 and TRBJ1-1, reads SAVISQKPSRDICQRGTSLTIQCQVDSQVTMMFWYRQQPGQSLTLIATANQGSEATYESGFVIDKFPISRPNLTFSTLTVSNMSPEDSSIYLCSVERDRGAAFFGQGTRLTVV.